The 5 T cell receptor beta chains reported below all come from one sample, sequenced in a study of blood T cell repertoires in COVID-19. Clones were read by immunoSEQ multiplex PCR, and TCRdb kept only the in-frame ones, dropping some. The sample records under 400,000 clones, around 87% being singletons. The sequenced sample was PBMCs or T cells enriched from blood (not recorded which). These receptors were obtained from a man in his forties or fifties in a cohort exposed to, infected with or recovered from COVID-19 (not recorded which).

The rearrangement links TRBV19 to TRBJ1-1; 8 nucleotides align to TRBD1. Trimming cost V 4 bases and J 0 bases; bases outside gene matches: 7. The CDR3 is 16 residues long. Germline V gives CDR1 LNHDA, CDR2 SQIVND (reference sequence). The CDR3 here is CASSRDRSLMNTEAFF. As DNA, the CDR3 is TGTGCCAGTAGTAGGGACAGGAGCCTGATGAACACTGAAGCTTTCTTT.

This rearrangement joins TRBV12-5 to TRBJ2-1; D is undetermined. The CDR3 is 16 residues long. CDR1 and CDR2 from the germline V gene are LGHNT and FRNRAP. V was pared by 0 bases and J by 4 bases, with 13 bases between. CDR3 region: CASGLVLSGLYNEQFF. CDR3 coding DNA: TGTGCTAGTGGTTTGGTACTATCCGGGTTGTACAATGAGCAGTTCTTC. The full variable domain, with the rest looked up from reference TRBV12-5 and TRBJ2-1, is DARVTQTPRHKVTEMGQEVTMRCQPILGHNTVFWYRQTMMQGLELLAYFRNRAPLDDSGMPKDRFSAEMPDATLATLKIQPSEPRDSAVYFCASGLVLSGLYNEQFFGPGTRLTVL.

The CDR3 sequence is CASSSSTGFSTDTQYF. The CDR3 DNA sequence: TGTGCCAGCAGTTCCTCGACAGGGTTCAGCACAGATACGCAGTATTTT. This chain links TRBV27 with TRBJ2-3, with 7 bases that match TRBD1. The CDR3 has 16 residues. The ends lost 4 bases at V and 0 bases at J; junction bases unmatched: 7. Germline V gene data show CDR1 as MNHEY and CDR2 as SMNVEV (reference sequence).

The CDR3 bases are TGTGCCAGCTCACCGGGACTAGCGAGAACAGATACGCAGTATTTT. It codes for CASSPGLARTDTQYF. The chain employs TRBV18 and TRBJ2-3; TRBD2 aligns across 10 bases. Germline trimming cut 3 bases from V and 3 bases from J; bases unmatched to any gene: 3. Germline CDR1 KGHSH, CDR2 LQKENI. This CDR3 region has 15 residues.

The chain recombines TRBV28 with TRBJ1-1; D remains ambiguous. This CDR3 contains 14 residues. In germline, CDR1 is MDHEN, CDR2 SYDVKM. Between the trimmed V and J ends, which lost 6 bases and 7 bases, there was a span of 18 bases. CDR3 in DNA: TGTGCCAGCAGCCGATCGACTAAAGTCTTTGAAGCTTTCTTT. Amino acids: CASSRSTKVFEAFF.